This note documents a single T cell receptor beta chain sequence. Its target is unknown. Germline V gene data show CDR1 as SGHTA and CDR2 as FQGNSA. This CDR3 is 13 amino acids long. The V end was cut by 5 bases, the J end by 6 bases, with 10 bases between. The data are from a study of CD8 T cells in ankylosing spondylitis. Study observations and caveats: Seemingly characteristic of ankylosing spondylitis blood was a TCR beta motif consisting of about 8 highly homologous variants.

TCRdb itself ran the 5' RACE reads through MiXCR, one entry per CDR3 protein. This table has nearly 250,000 distinct CDR3 sequences, over 30% appearing once. This chain uses TRBV7-2 with TRBJ2-2; no firm D call. Sequencing used blood, either unsorted or a sorted T cell fraction (not recorded which). The clonotype comes from a male donor with ankylosing spondylitis or in good health (not recorded which). The CDR3 sequence: CASSHLRAGELFF. In DNA form, the CDR3 reads TGTGCCAGCAGCCACCTTAGGGCCGGGGAGCTGTTTTTT.